This TCR beta chain appears in the sequencing data of a study of blood T cells in healthy people across ages. The CDR3 sequence is 14 residues long. In germline, CDR1 is LGHNT, CDR2 FRNRAP. The V end was cut by 6 bases, the J end by 2 bases, with 12 bases between. In the case of this clonotype: Its antigen remains unknown.

It was with a sample-barcoded 5' primer and a J-beta primer mix that a second PCR of about 6 to 12 cycles was run. Every individual sample yielded 2.5 million or more paired-end reads (each containing CDR3). A single record per CDR3 protein comes from TCRdb applying MiXCR to the 5' RACE reads. Altogether over a million distinct CDR3 sequences are present, 59% being singletons, with the ten largest covering about 6.7%. Study results and caveats: Aged donors had fewer naive CD4+ cells and lower diversity than long-lived donors.

This TCR came from a man between 18 and 35 years old in good health. The chain has TRBV12-5 and TRBJ2-3; TRBD2 is a possible D gene (6 bases). What was sequenced was blood. The CDR3 sequence: CASGRTIPTDTQYF. In DNA, the CDR3 is TGTGCTAGTGGCCGGACTATACCCACAGATACGCAGTATTTT.